The clone carrying this TCR beta chain was picked up a small number of times. Version v3.0 of the immunoSEQ assay was performed at survey level. Method: immunoSEQ multiplex PCR; TCRdb's copy keeps in-frame clones and lacks some. The sample includes fewer than 30,000 clones, around 95% of them seen just once. Each sample contained about 0.85-11 million cryopreserved PBMC, thawed before DNA extraction. The data originate from a study of long-term antiretroviral therapy in people with HIV. V was cut by 2 bases and J by 10 bases, with 15 bases left in between. The CDR3 contains 14 residues. Germline assignment: CDR1 LGHNA and CDR2 YSLEER.

The J gene is TRBJ2-1, the V gene TRBV4-3, with D maybe TRBD2 (6 bases). This sequence was found in a man aged 25 to 45 with HIV. The source material was unsorted PBMCs, sampled 5.3 years after starting antiretroviral therapy. The CDR3 DNA sequence: TGCGCCAGCAGCCAAAGCTACCCCGCGGGGGAGCAGTTCTTC. As protein: CASSQSYPAGEQFF.